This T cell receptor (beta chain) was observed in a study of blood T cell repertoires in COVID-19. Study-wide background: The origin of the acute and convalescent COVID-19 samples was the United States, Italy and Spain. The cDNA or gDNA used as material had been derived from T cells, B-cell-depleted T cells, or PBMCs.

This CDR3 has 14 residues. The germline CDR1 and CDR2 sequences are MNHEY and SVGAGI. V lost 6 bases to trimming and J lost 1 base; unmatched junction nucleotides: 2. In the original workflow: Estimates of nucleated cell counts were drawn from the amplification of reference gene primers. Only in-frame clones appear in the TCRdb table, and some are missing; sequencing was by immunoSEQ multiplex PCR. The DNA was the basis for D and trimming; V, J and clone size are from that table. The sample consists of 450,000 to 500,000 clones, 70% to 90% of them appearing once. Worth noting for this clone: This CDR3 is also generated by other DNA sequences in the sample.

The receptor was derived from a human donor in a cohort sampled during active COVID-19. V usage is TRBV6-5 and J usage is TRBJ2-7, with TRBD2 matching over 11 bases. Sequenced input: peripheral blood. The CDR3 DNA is TGTGCCAGCAGCTGGACTAGCGGGTCCTACGAGCAGTACTTC. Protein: CASSWTSGSYEQYF.